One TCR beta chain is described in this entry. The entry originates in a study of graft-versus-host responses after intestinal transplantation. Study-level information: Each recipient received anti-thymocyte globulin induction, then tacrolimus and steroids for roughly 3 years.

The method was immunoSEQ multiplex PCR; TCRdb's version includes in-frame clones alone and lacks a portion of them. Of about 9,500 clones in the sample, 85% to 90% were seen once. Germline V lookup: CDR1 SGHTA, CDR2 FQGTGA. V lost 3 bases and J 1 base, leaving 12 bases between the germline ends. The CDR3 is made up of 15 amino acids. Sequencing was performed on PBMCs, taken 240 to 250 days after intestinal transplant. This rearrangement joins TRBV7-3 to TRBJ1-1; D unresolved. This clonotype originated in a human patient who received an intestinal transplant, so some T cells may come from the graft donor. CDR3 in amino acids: CASSLKIWRNTEAFF. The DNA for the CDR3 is TGTGCCAGCAGCTTGAAGATTTGGAGGAACACTGAAGCTTTCTTT.